The 3 T cell receptor beta chains in this list originate from one sample, sequenced in a study of tumor-infiltrating lymphocytes in primary liver carcinoma (dated by TCRdb to about 2017). For sequencing, an Illumina HiSeq 2500 was employed. TCRbeta-specific cDNA was reverse-transcribed from 500 ng total RNA using a constant-region primer and ProtoScript II reverse transcriptase. Three nested multiplex PCR rounds, following a slightly modified ARM-PCR procedure, were used to build the TCRbeta libraries. Each of the first two PCR rounds ran for 9 to 11 cycles using multiplex TRBV1-TRBV30 forward primers together with a Cbeta reverse primer. TCRdb ran its own pipeline on the public reads, namely fastp trimming at Q25 and MiXCR clone calling, and kept in-frame beta chains. Under each unique CDR3 protein, matching rows form one entry showing the most common genes and DNA. Within this sample are about 30,000 distinct CDR3 sequences, with 71% of them counted one time only. The ten largest clones capture 25% to 35% of the sample.

Total RNA and DNA were co-extracted without cell sorting from around 20-30 mg of bulk tissue using the AllPrep DNA/RNA mini kit. The sequenced sample consisted of liver tumor tissue from sampling region 3. The cell subset or site label, read with the paper, signifies: tumor region T3, left-lateral pole. These receptors were collected from a woman under 40 with primary liver carcinoma and hepatitis B virus infection.

In the case of this clonotype: The conserved phenylalanine or tryptophan is not found at the CDR3 terminus, so this likely reflects a read error. The DNA is left out, because the CDR3 cannot be placed on it with certainty; the CDR3 is given as TCRdb lists it. This rearrangement joins TRBV6-1 to TRBJ2-2; no check of the table's D call, TRBD1, against the DNA was made. The CDR3 comprises 19 residues, both ends counted. Germline lookup yields CDR1 MNHNS and CDR2 SASEGT. CDR3 loop: CASSGTLPGGAANTGELFY.

This CDR3 is CSLGTGRGVRVTQYF. In DNA, the CDR3 is TGCAGCCTTGGGACCGGAAGGGGAGTGAGGGTGACCCAGTACTTC. V is TRBV29-1 and J is TRBJ2-5; either TRBD1 or TRBD2 may fit D (5 bases each). This CDR3 region has 15 residues. Germline V gene sequence: CDR1 SQVTM, CDR2 ANQGSEA. The ends were cut back, 8 bases at V and 7 bases at J, with 26 bases in the middle.

This clonotype was counted ten times or more. The chain's CDR3 is CASSLDPNSPLHF. The CDR3 DNA is TGTGCCAGCAGCTTAGATCCTAATTCACCCCTCCACTTT. The chain joins TRBV11-2 to TRBJ1-6, with no clear D. V shed 0 bases and J shed 6 bases, with 3 bases lying between them. Per the germline V gene, CDR1 is SGHAT and CDR2 is FQNNGV. The length of the CDR3 is 13 residues.